The rows below give T cell receptor beta chains drawn from one sample of a study of radiotherapy plus CTLA-4 blockade in lung cancer. Produced via immunoSEQ multiplex PCR; TCRdb's table is partial and in-frame only. The data contain fewer than 90,000 clones, around four fifths of them seen just once; the ten biggest clones take up 0.82%. Sequenced material: peripheral blood, taken from a patient treated with radiotherapy plus ipilimumab. The receptors come from a human donor with non-small cell lung cancer who had stable disease on radiotherapy plus ipilimumab. The CDR3 runs from the conserved cysteine through the conserved F or W. The order of the fields is CDR3 protein, CDR3 DNA, V gene, clone size, D gene, J gene. The D gene is left open where the match is weak. Size is omitted from some rows. Given values are once, few, many or a class for expanded clones.

CASSLGGGRVEEQYF TGTGCCAGCAGCTTAGGCGGAGGCAGGGTAGAGGAGCAGTACTTC TRBV7-8 NA NA TRBJ2-7
CASGNTFHQPQHF TGTGCCAGCGGAAACACTTTCCATCAGCCCCAGCATTTT TRBV6-5 NA NA TRBJ1-5
CASSLGQTGSIGSPLHF TGTGCCAGCAGCTTAGGACAAACGGGGAGCATAGGTTCACCCCTCCACTTT TRBV7-9 NA NA TRBJ1-6
CASSVGFPGQGTGELFF TGTGCCAGCAGCGTAGGGTTCCCCGGACAGGGCACCGGGGAGCTGTTTTTT TRBV9 NA TRBD1 TRBJ2-2
CASSYSALGSYEQYF TGTGCCAGCAGTTACTCGGCGCTAGGATCCTACGAGCAGTACTTC TRBV6-6 NA NA TRBJ2-7
CASCQDRANTEAFF TGTGCCAGTTGTCAGGACAGGGCGAACACTGAAGCTTTCTTT TRBV19 NA TRBD1 TRBJ1-1
CASSPPGGTEQETQYF TGCGCCAGCAGCCCTCCCGGCGGGACAGAACAAGAGACCCAGTACTTC TRBV4-1 medium-sized NA TRBJ2-5
CASSPPTTAPTYGYTF TGTGCCAGCAGCCCGCCTACGACGGCCCCGACCTATGGCTACACCTTC TRBV5-8 NA NA TRBJ1-2
CASSRQGEEQYF TGTGCCAGCTCAAGACAGGGGGAGGAGCAGTACTTC TRBV18 NA TRBD1 TRBJ2-7
CASSPLLGDEQFF TGTGCCAGCTCACCTTTATTAGGAGATGAGCAGTTCTTC TRBV18 NA NA TRBJ2-1
CAWSAGTGFLPQHF TGTGCCTGGAGCGCCGGGACAGGATTTCTTCCCCAGCATTTT TRBV30 once TRBD1 TRBJ1-5
CGTWVGPKGADTQYF TGCGGTACCTGGGTCGGGCCTAAAGGGGCAGATACGCAGTATTTT TRBV5-1 NA NA TRBJ2-3
CASSPPTANYGYTF TGTGCCAGCAGCCCACCAACAGCTAACTATGGCTACACCTTC TRBV7-3 NA NA TRBJ1-2
CSVVDWNTEAFF TGCAGCGTTGTAGACTGGAACACTGAAGCTTTCTTT TRBV29-1 NA NA TRBJ1-1
CASSSGTNTDTQYF TGTGCCAGCAGCTCCGGGACAAACACAGATACGCAGTATTTT TRBV9 NA NA TRBJ2-3
CASRLTGGQFF TGTGCCAGCAGGCTAACAGGAGGACAGTTCTTC TRBV28 NA NA TRBJ2-1
CASSQWGLGAQNIQYF TGTGCCAGCAGCCAATGGGGGTTAGGGGCCCAAAACATTCAGTACTTC TRBV5-4 NA NA TRBJ2-4
CASSRTESYEQYF TGCGCCAGCAGCAGGACGGAAAGCTACGAGCAGTACTTC TRBV4-1 NA NA TRBJ2-7
CASSPRDYGYTF TGTGCCAGCAGCCCCCGGGACTATGGCTACACCTTC TRBV13 NA NA TRBJ1-2
CASSVRGPDTDTQYF TGTGCCAGCAGCGTAAGGGGCCCCGACACAGATACGCAGTATTTT TRBV9 NA NA TRBJ2-3
CASSLDSVSYNEQFF TGTGCCAGCAGCTTGGACAGCGTTTCCTACAATGAGCAGTTCTTC TRBV5-4 NA NA TRBJ2-1
CASSHRGAREKLFF TGTGCCAGTAGTCACAGGGGGGCGCGTGAAAAACTGTTTTTT TRBV19 NA TRBD1 TRBJ1-4
CASSGRDSTLYEQYF TGTGCCAGCAGTGGCCGGGACTCAACCCTATACGAGCAGTACTTC TRBV28 NA NA TRBJ2-7
CASSPQVDGYTF TGTGCCAGCAGCCCACAGGTTGATGGCTACACCTTC TRBV5-8 few NA TRBJ1-2
CATLGSGRKPEAFF TGTGCCACTCTGGGGTCAGGGAGGAAACCTGAAGCTTTCTTT TRBV19 NA NA TRBJ1-1
CASSVGGTSVLYEQFF TGTGCCAGCAGCGTAGGAGGGACTAGCGTGCTCTATGAGCAGTTCTTC TRBV9 NA TRBD2 TRBJ2-1
CASSFRPMNTEAFF TGTGCCAGCAGTTTCAGGCCCATGAACACTGAAGCTTTCTTT TRBV28 NA NA TRBJ1-1
CASKIHTDTQYF TGTGCCAGCAAGATACACACAGATACGCAGTATTTT TRBV11-2 NA NA TRBJ2-3
CASRVGQVDYNEQFF TGTGCCAGCAGAGTCGGACAGGTCGACTACAATGAGCAGTTCTTC TRBV28 once TRBD1 TRBJ2-1
CASSPGTGRTEAFF TGTGCCAGCAGTCCGGGGACAGGGCGAACTGAAGCTTTCTTT TRBV28 NA TRBD1 TRBJ1-1
CASSLEGGASGTYNEQFF TGTGCCAGCAGCTTAGAGGGGGGGGCCTCGGGGACCTACAATGAGCAGTTCTTC TRBV7-9 NA NA TRBJ2-1
CAPRQAKASGRSNEQYF TGTGCCCCACGACAGGCCAAGGCTAGCGGGAGAAGTAACGAGCAGTACTTC TRBV30 NA TRBD2 TRBJ2-7
CASRATRGGTDTQYF TGCGCCAGCAGAGCCACGAGGGGAGGCACAGATACGCAGTATTTT TRBV10-1 NA NA TRBJ2-3
CASSQSSGLAETQYF TGCGCCAGCAGCCAATCCTCGGGACTAGCTGAGACCCAGTACTTC TRBV4-1 NA TRBD2 TRBJ2-5
CASSLRTPGDYEQYF TGTGCCAGCAGCCTGCGTACTCCGGGAGACTACGAGCAGTACTTC TRBV7-2 NA NA TRBJ2-7
CSDRGQGAPDTQYF TGCAGCGACCGGGGACAGGGGGCGCCGGATACGCAGTATTTT TRBV29-1 NA TRBD1 TRBJ2-3
CASSDYTKGDTEAFF TGTGCCAGCAGCGATTACACCAAAGGGGACACTGAAGCTTTCTTT TRBV5-6 NA NA TRBJ1-1
CASSSGLGRDTQYF TGTGCCAGCAGCTCGGGACTAGGTAGGGATACGCAGTATTTT TRBV9 NA TRBD2 TRBJ2-3
CASSGSTEAFF TGCGCCAGCAGCGGGAGTACTGAAGCTTTCTTT TRBV5-1 NA NA TRBJ1-1
CASSPLGPRGGYTF TGTGCCAGCAGTCCCTTAGGTCCCCGAGGGGGCTACACCTTC TRBV28 NA NA TRBJ1-2
CASSSGNTIYF TGTGCCAGCAGCTCTGGAAACACCATATATTTT TRBV28 NA NA TRBJ1-3
CASSQSRTGYEQYF TGTGCCAGCAGCCAATCTCGGACAGGCTACGAGCAGTACTTC TRBV7-8 NA TRBD1 TRBJ2-7
CASSLDIGVQTEAFF TGTGCCAGCAGCTTAGACATAGGGGTGCAGACTGAAGCTTTCTTT TRBV7-6 NA NA TRBJ1-1
CASSQAGVNTEAFF TGCGCCAGCAGCCAAGCGGGAGTGAACACTGAAGCTTTCTTT TRBV4-1 NA NA TRBJ1-1
CASRRDSSYEQYF TGCGCCAGCAGGAGGGACAGCTCCTACGAGCAGTACTTC TRBV10-2 NA TRBD1 TRBJ2-7
CASSLDGSSGNTIYF TGTGCCAGCAGCTTAGATGGGAGCTCTGGAAACACCATATATTTT TRBV11-2 NA NA TRBJ1-3
CASSLDSGGDIQYF TGTGCCAGCAGCTTGGACTCAGGAGGGGACATTCAGTACTTC TRBV5-4 NA NA TRBJ2-4
CASSQPSSGNTIYF TGCGCCAGCAGCCAACCCTCCTCTGGAAACACCATATATTTT TRBV4-1 few NA TRBJ1-3
CASSQDTGGGVTDTQYF TGCGCCAGCAGCCAAGATACCGGGGGCGGGGTCACAGATACGCAGTATTTT TRBV4-1 NA NA TRBJ2-3
CASSPTGPGQPQHF TGTGCCAGCAGTCCGACAGGGCCAGGTCAGCCCCAGCATTTT TRBV7-2 NA TRBD1 TRBJ1-5
CAIQTEVNTEAFF TGTGCCATCCAGACAGAAGTGAACACTGAAGCTTTCTTT TRBV28 NA NA TRBJ1-1
CASSLSGGRLLTGELFF TGTGCCAGCAGCTTGTCAGGGGGTCGATTACTCACCGGGGAGCTGTTTTTT TRBV7-7 NA TRBD1 TRBJ2-2